The 27 T cell receptor beta chains listed next were all sequenced from one sample in a study of blood T cell repertoires in COVID-19. TCRdb's copy holds only in-frame clones and misses some; the assay was immunoSEQ multiplex PCR. The sample shows more than 200,000 clones, approximately 91% of them seen only once. What was sequenced was peripheral blood. These receptors all come from a man aged 35-49 years with acute or convalescent COVID-19.

The chain links TRBV7-6 to TRBJ1-3; D is possibly TRBD1 (6 bases). Trimming cost V 5 bases and J 7 bases, with 24 bases left between them. CDR3 size: 17 residues. Germline V gene sequence: CDR1 SGHVS, CDR2 FNYEAQ. CDR3 protein: CASSPTSGTIEENTIYF. In nucleotides, the CDR3 is TGTGCCAGCAGCCCGACTTCCGGGACAATAGAAGAGAACACCATATATTTT.

The chain joins TRBV18 to TRBJ2-3, with TRBD1 matching over 12 bases. The germline gives CDR1 KGHSH, CDR2 LQKENI. The trim removed 8 bases at V and 1 base at J, leaving 7 bases unmatched. The CDR3 contains 16 residues. CDR3 in DNA: TGTGCCAGCAAGCCGGGACAGGGGGCTCGCACAGATACGCAGTATTTT. Its protein is CASKPGQGARTDTQYF.

The chain combines TRBV27 with TRBJ2-2, with 7 nucleotides matching TRBD1. Trimming removed 5 bases from V and 5 bases from J; junction bases left unmatched: 14. Germline CDR1 reads MNHEY; CDR2 reads SMNVEV (reference sequence). The CDR3 is 17 residues long. The CDR3: CASSPETGVGLTGELFF. In DNA form, the CDR3 reads TGTGCCAGCAGTCCGGAAACAGGGGTTGGTCTTACCGGGGAGCTGTTTTTT.

This clone was seen just once. V gene TRBV4-3 combines with J gene TRBJ2-7; D possibly corresponds to TRBD1 (6 bases). The CDR3 has 14 amino acids. V lost 3 bases, J lost 3 bases, and 12 bases lay in between. Germline CDR1 reads LGHNA; CDR2 reads YSLEER. CDR3 sequence (DNA): TGCGCCAGCAGCCACTCAGGGGATGACTACGAGCAGTACTTC. Amino acids: CASSHSGDDYEQYF.

The chain recombines TRBV7-2 with TRBJ2-1, with D perhaps TRBD2 (6 bases). Germline CDR1 SGHTA, CDR2 FQGNSA. This CDR3 spans 13 amino acids. Trimming shortened V by 1 base and J by 12 bases, and 13 bases separated the two germline ends. The CDR3 is CASSLGGAKGQFF. The DNA for the CDR3 is TGTGCCAGCAGCTTAGGCGGGGCCAAAGGGCAGTTCTTC. The complete variable domain, with remaining parts taken from reference TRBV7-2 and TRBJ2-1, reads GAGVSQSPSNKVTEKGKDVELRCDPISGHTALYWYRQSLGQGLEFLIYFQGNSAPDKSGLPSDRFSAERTGGSVSTLTIQRTQQEDSAVYLCASSLGGAKGQFFGPGTRLTVL.

V and J are TRBV6-6 and TRBJ2-4; 8 nucleotides agree with TRBD1. CDR1 and CDR2 from the germline V gene are MNHNY and SVGAGI (reference sequence). This CDR3 region has 15 residues. Trimming cost V 5 bases and J 8 bases; bases outside gene matches: 11. The CDR3 loop is CASSRDRGGGDIQYF. DNA for the CDR3: TGTGCCAGCAGTCGTGACAGGGGCGGTGGGGACATTCAGTACTTC.

This clone has a handful of counts. The chain's CDR3 is CASSLIRLEGNEQFF. The CDR3 DNA sequence: TGTGCCAGCAGTTTGATTCGATTAGAGGGAAATGAGCAGTTCTTC. This sequence joins TRBV28 and TRBJ2-1; maybe TRBD2 (5 bases). Looked up from germline, CDR1 is MDHEN and CDR2 is SYDVKM. The CDR3 has 15 amino acids. V was cut by 3 bases and J by 7 bases, with 16 bases left in between. Drawing the rest from reference TRBV28 and TRBJ2-1, the complete variable domain is DVKVTQSSRYLVKRTGEKVFLECVQDMDHENMFWYRQDPGLGLRLIYFSYDVKMKEKGDIPEGYSVSREKKERFSLILESASTNQTSMYLCASSLIRLEGNEQFFGPGTRLTVL.

This clone was seen a handful of times. The rearrangement uses TRBV30 and TRBJ2-1; 9 positions agree with TRBD2. The CDR3 has 15 amino acids. Germline CDR1 reads GTSNPN; CDR2 reads SVGIG (reference sequence). The V segment lost 5 bases and the J segment 6 bases; nucleotides outside the gene matches: 11. Written as DNA, the CDR3 is TGTGCCTGGGGGGGGCTAGCGGGAAGGCGCAATGAGCAGTTCTTC. Translation gives CAWGGLAGRRNEQFF.

The chain employs TRBV19 and TRBJ1-1, with 7 nucleotides matching TRBD1. From germline, CDR1 is LNHDA and CDR2 SQIVND (reference sequence). J gave up 11 bases and V 5 bases, and 8 bases lay outside the gene matches. The CDR3 sequence is 12 residues long. Here the CDR3 reads CASSYTGVRAFF. CDR3 in DNA: TGTGCCAGTAGTTACACAGGGGTTCGGGCTTTCTTT.

The V gene is TRBV4-1, the J gene TRBJ2-7; 8 nucleotides line up with TRBD1. CDR3 length equals 16 residues. Germline CDR1 is MGHRA and CDR2 is YSYEKL. Trimming took 1 base from V and 2 from J; bases not matched to a gene: 7. CDR3 DNA: TGCGCCAGCAGCCAAGGGGAGAGGACAGGGACCTACGAGCAGTACTTC. Translated, it gives CASSQGERTGTYEQYF.

In its sample, this clone was seen a few times. The V and J genes are TRBV28 and TRBJ2-7; TRBD1 matches 8 bases. This CDR3 contains 14 residues. Germline CDR1 and CDR2: MDHEN and SYDVKM. V lost 4 bases and J lost 3; bases outside the gene matches: 5. The CDR3, as DNA: TGTGCCAGCAGTTCTACCAGGGGGCGCTACGAGCAGTACTTC. Its protein is CASSSTRGRYEQYF. Using reference TRBV28 and TRBJ2-7 for the parts outside the CDR3, the full variable domain is DVKVTQSSRYLVKRTGEKVFLECVQDMDHENMFWYRQDPGLGLRLIYFSYDVKMKEKGDIPEGYSVSREKKERFSLILESASTNQTSMYLCASSSTRGRYEQYFGPGTRLTVT.

The V and J genes are TRBV7-2 and TRBJ1-6; 7 positions agree with TRBD1. J was trimmed by 7 bases and V by 2 bases; bases with no gene match: 8. Germline-derived CDR1 and CDR2 are SGHTA and FQGNSA. This CDR3 contains 16 residues. The CDR3 bases are TGTGCCAGCAGCTTAAGGAAGGGGGCGGCCAATTCACCCCTCCACTTT. This codes for CASSLRKGAANSPLHF.

The chain recombines TRBV27 with TRBJ2-7; no firm D call. Germline V gene data show CDR1 as MNHEY and CDR2 as SMNVEV (reference sequence). CDR3 length: 12 amino acids. V was shortened by 3 bases and J by 5 bases, with 8 bases between the two germline ends. The CDR3 is CASSFPSHEQYF. The DNA for the CDR3 is TGTGCCAGCAGTTTTCCGAGCCACGAGCAGTACTTC.

The V call is TRBV5-1, the J call TRBJ2-7; 9 bases match TRBD1. The CDR3 consists of 12 residues. Germline CDR1 SGHRS, CDR2 YFSETQ. The junction had 1 base not matched to a gene; V was cut back by 3 bases and J by 6 bases. The DNA of the CDR3 is TGCGCCAGCAGCTGGGACAGGGTCGAGCAGTACTTC. It codes for CASSWDRVEQYF.

Regarding this clone: The junction departs from germline at one end; a sequencing error may be responsible. The chain has TRBV10-2 and TRBJ1-6; 9 bases align to TRBD1. The CDR3 covers 18 residues. Germline V gene data show CDR1 as WSHSY and CDR2 as SAAADI. CDR3 amino acids: CASRELQGASDFNSPLHF. The CDR3 nucleotides read TGCGCCAGCAGAGAGTTACAGGGGGCGTCTGATTTTAATTCACCCCTCCACTTT.

The chain is built from TRBV30 and TRBJ2-1; D not resolved. The V and J ends lost 2 bases and 9 bases respectively, with 11 bases between them. CDR3 length: 12 amino acids. The germline V gene has CDR1 GTSNPN and CDR2 SVGIG (reference sequence). CDR3 region: CAWSFSYGEQFF. CDR3 in DNA: TGTGCCTGGAGTTTTTCTTACGGTGAGCAGTTCTTC.

This chain links TRBV29-1 with TRBJ2-7, with D tentatively TRBD1 (6 bases). CDR1 and CDR2 (germline): SQVTM, ANQGSEA. The V gene lost 4 bases and the J gene lost 6 bases, with 22 bases spanning the gap. This CDR3 has 15 amino acids. The CDR3 DNA reads TGCAGCGTTGGGGAGACAGGATCCTTTAGGGGCGAGCAGTACTTC. Its translation: CSVGETGSFRGEQYF.

This clone has only one observation. V usage is TRBV6-1 and J usage is TRBJ2-3; D is perhaps TRBD2 (5 bases). The CDR3 loop spans 16 amino acids. The germline V and J ends were trimmed by 2 bases and 2 bases, with 14 bases remaining between them. The V gene's germline CDR1 is MNHNS and CDR2 SASEGT. In DNA form, the CDR3 reads TGTGCCAGCAGTGAAAAGAGGCGGGCCCTCACAGATACGCAGTATTTT. It translates to CASSEKRRALTDTQYF.

In this sample, this clone turned up a few times. The chain links TRBV6-4 to TRBJ2-3; tentative D call: TRBD2 (5 bases). V was clipped by 4 bases and J by 4 bases, with 12 bases between them. The V gene's germline CDR1 is MRHNA and CDR2 SNTAGT. This CDR3 is 14 amino acids long. The CDR3 is CASSAEGLADTQYF. CDR3 sequence (DNA): TGTGCCAGCAGTGCAGAGGGTTTGGCAGATACGCAGTATTTT.

This clone turned up a few times. The rearrangement links TRBV9 to TRBJ1-2; 10 nucleotides match TRBD1. The CDR3 extends over 15 amino acids. V gave up 7 bases and J gave up 2 bases; unmatched junction bases: 8. CDR1 and CDR2 from the germline V gene are SGDLS and YYNGEE. CDR3 sequence reads: CASQARGQGNYGYTF. For the CDR3, the DNA is TGTGCCAGCCAGGCACGGGGACAGGGGAACTATGGCTACACCTTC. Looking up the rest from reference TRBV9 and TRBJ1-2 gives the full variable domain: DSGVTQTPKHLITATGQRVTLRCSPRSGDLSVYWYQQSLDQGLQFLIQYYNGEERAKGNILERFSAQQFPDLHSELNLSSLELGDSALYFCASQARGQGNYGYTFGSGTRLTVV.

This sequence joins TRBV4-3 and TRBJ2-2, with 7 bases matching TRBD1. CDR1 and CDR2 (germline): LGHNA, YSLEER. Trimming cost V 4 bases and J 0 bases; bases outside gene matches: 5. The CDR3 consists of 16 residues. CDR3: CASSRQGLTNTGELFF. The CDR3, as DNA: TGCGCCAGCAGCCGACAGGGTCTAACGAACACCGGGGAGCTGTTTTTT.

The chain has TRBV10-3 and TRBJ1-2, with a tentative D call TRBD1 (5 bases). Trimming removed 3 bases at V and 4 bases at J, with 18 bases between. There are 16 residues in the CDR3. Germline CDR1 and CDR2: ENHRY and SYGVKD. CDR3 region: CAISDEQVDLFYGYTF. The CDR3 nucleotides read TGTGCCATCAGTGATGAACAGGTAGATCTTTTCTATGGCTACACCTTC.

J is TRBJ1-1 and V is TRBV6-5; D remains unclear. CDR1 and CDR2 (germline): MNHEY, SVGAGI. This CDR3 is 14 amino acids long. V shed 1 base and J shed 1 base, with 7 bases lying between them. CDR3: CASSYLGGNTEAFF. As DNA, the CDR3 is TGTGCCAGCAGTTACTTAGGAGGGAACACTGAAGCTTTCTTT.

This chain connects TRBV20-1 to TRBJ2-3; 9 nucleotides match TRBD1. CDR1 is DFQATT, CDR2 SNEGSKA, per germline (reference sequence). After removal of 3 bases from V and 2 bases from J, the junction contained 12 bases not matched to a gene. CDR3 length equals 17 residues. The CDR3 DNA follows: TGCAGTGCTAGTGCCGATGCGGGACAGGGATACACAGATACGCAGTATTTT. Protein: CSASADAGQGYTDTQYF.

The chain joins TRBV6-1 to TRBJ2-3, with D unclear. Trimming removed 2 bases at V and 7 bases at J, with 10 bases between. Germline-derived CDR1 and CDR2 are MNHNS and SASEGT. The CDR3 runs 13 residues. The CDR3 loop is CASSEIESHTQYF. For the CDR3, the DNA is TGTGCCAGCAGTGAAATCGAGTCTCATACGCAGTATTTT.

The chain carries TRBV4-3 and TRBJ2-6; D might be TRBD2 (5 bases). The CDR3 is 20 amino acids. Trimming took 0 bases from V and 3 from J, leaving 21 bases between them. The V gene's germline CDR1 is LGHNA and CDR2 YSLEER. The CDR3 nucleotides are TGCGCCAGCAGCCAAGAATTCCCCACCCTAGCTCGTTATGGGGCCAACGTCCTGACTTTC. This encodes CASSQEFPTLARYGANVLTF.

This chain uses TRBV24-1 with TRBJ2-1; 8 nucleotides agree with TRBD1. After removal of 9 bases from V and 3 bases from J, the junction contained 3 bases not matched to a gene. This CDR3 is built from 13 residues. CDR1 and CDR2 (germline): KGHDR, SFDVKD. The CDR3 region has the DNA TGTGCCACCTCAACAGGGGGCTACAATGAGCAGTTCTTC. It codes for CATSTGGYNEQFF.